This T cell receptor beta chain was recorded in a study of T cell changes during pregnancy in multiple sclerosis. With 3 bases clipped from V and 5 bases from J, the junction kept 2 bases outside the gene matches. The CDR3 contains 14 residues. Germline assignment: CDR1 SGHAT and CDR2 FQDESV (reference sequence). Assay: immunoSEQ multiplex PCR; the TCRdb copy retains only in-frame clones and omits some. Counted here are about 80,000 clones, 92% occurring once; the ten biggest clones make up about 2.5%. The V and J genes are TRBV11-1 and TRBJ2-7, with 12 bases aligning to TRBD2. The specimen comprised peripheral blood, sampled before pregnancy. The sequence came from a female donor with multiple sclerosis, enrolled in a pregnancy study. CDR3: CASSLTSGRDEQYF. As DNA, the CDR3 is TGTGCCAGCAGCTTGACTAGCGGGAGAGACGAGCAGTACTTC.